The next 15 T cell receptor beta chains were all read from a single sample in a study of T cells after yellow fever vaccination. TCRdb re-analysed the 5' RACE reads in MiXCR, keeping a single row per CDR3 protein. The sample has hundreds of thousands of distinct CDR3 sequences, just over 20% seen once. The sequencing here drew on PBMCs, taken less than 25 days after the first yellow fever vaccination. Receptors originate from a young man who received the YFV17D yellow fever vaccine.

The CDR3 bases are TGTGCCAGCAGCCCCCCCGCAGGGGGGAATGGCTACACCTTC. It translates to CASSPPAGGNGYTF. The chain uses TRBV5-4 and TRBJ1-2, with 7 bases fitting TRBD1. Germline lookup yields CDR1 SGHNT and CDR2 YYREEE (reference sequence). The J segment lost 6 bases and the V segment lost 4 bases, leaving 9 bases of the junction unmatched. This CDR3 comprises 14 residues.

The rearrangement links TRBV10-3 to TRBJ2-5; D unclear. This CDR3 has 13 residues. Trimming left V 1 base short and J 2 bases short, with 5 bases between. Looked up from germline, CDR1 is ENHRY and CDR2 is SYGVKD. The CDR3 region has the DNA TGTGCCATCAGTGAGTGGCTACAAGAGACCCAGTACTTC. This gives the protein CAISEWLQETQYF.

This clonotype was observed a few times. The chain has TRBV7-9 and TRBJ2-3, with D hard to call. CDR3 length equals 16 residues. V dropped 10 bases and J dropped 7 bases, with 27 bases sitting between them. Looked up from germline, CDR1 is SEHNR and CDR2 is FQNEAQ (reference sequence). The CDR3 protein is CAINYGRETGRNTQYF. The CDR3, as DNA: TGTGCCATCAACTACGGACGAGAGACCGGGCGGAATACGCAGTATTTT. Full variable domain (outside the CDR3, taken from reference TRBV7-9 and TRBJ2-3): DTGVSQNPRHKITKRGQNVTFRCDPISEHNRLYWYRQTLGQGPEFLTYFQNEAQLEKSRLLSDRFSAERPKGSFSTLEIQRTEQGDSAMYLCAINYGRETGRNTQYFGPGTRLTVL.

This clonotype occurred a few times. The J gene is TRBJ2-5, the V gene TRBV7-6, with no clear D. Trimming pared 0 bases from V and 5 bases from J, leaving 7 bases between. Germline-derived CDR1 and CDR2 are SGHVS and FNYEAQ. This CDR3 has 13 amino acids. The CDR3, as DNA: TGTGCCAGCAGCTTAGCCGCGGTTGAGACCCAGTACTTC. This sequence encodes CASSLAAVETQYF.

This clonotype has just a few counts. The chain has TRBV12-3 or TRBV12-4 and TRBJ2-2; 8 nucleotides agree with TRBD2. The CDR3 is 15 residues long. V shed 5 bases, J shed 4 bases, and the junction held 6 bases outside the gene matches. CDR3 nucleotides: TGTGCCAGCAGTCCCACTAGCGGAACCACCGGGGAGCTGTTTTTT. This encodes CASSPTSGTTGELFF.

The chain is built from TRBV20-1 and TRBJ2-2; maybe TRBD2 (7 bases). Trimming took 5 bases from V and 0 from J, leaving 16 bases between them. This CDR3 is built from 16 residues. Germline V lookup: CDR1 DFQATT, CDR2 SNEGSKA (reference sequence). The CDR3 reads CSAPDRGASNTGELFF. For the CDR3, the DNA is TGCAGTGCTCCGGACCGGGGGGCCTCGAACACCGGGGAGCTGTTTTTT.

The rearrangement joins TRBV30 to TRBJ2-2; TRBD1 agrees at 7 bases. There are 16 residues in the CDR3. V shed 2 bases and J 1 base; nucleotides not matched to a gene: 7. Germline V gives CDR1 GTSNPN, CDR2 SVGIG (reference sequence). For the CDR3, the DNA is TGTGCCTGGAGTCGTCCCGGGACAGTGAACACCGGGGAGCTGTTTTTT. It specifies CAWSRPGTVNTGELFF.

The chain couples TRBV10-3 to TRBJ2-1; no definite D call. The CDR3 spans 11 residues. The V and J ends lost 6 bases and 8 bases respectively, with 8 bases between them. The germline V gene encodes CDR1 ENHRY and CDR2 SYGVKD. The CDR3 DNA follows: TGTGCCATCAGGGAATACTATGAGCAGTTCTTC. It translates to CAIREYYEQFF.

This clonotype appeared a few times. The J gene is TRBJ2-5, the V gene TRBV6-1; TRBD2 aligns across 7 bases. The J segment lost 4 bases and the V segment lost 1 base, leaving 12 bases of the junction unmatched. The CDR3 covers 17 residues. Per the germline V gene, CDR1 is MNHNS and CDR2 is SASEGT. As DNA, the CDR3 is TGTGCCAGCAGTGAAGGGGGGGGTTTAATCTTCGGAGAGACCCAGTACTTC. Translation: CASSEGGGLIFGETQYF.

This chain links TRBV19 with TRBJ2-7; TRBD2 is a possible D gene (5 bases). CDR1 LNHDA and CDR2 SQIVND come from the germline V gene (reference sequence). The germline V and J ends were trimmed by 5 bases and 3 bases, with 14 bases remaining between them. The CDR3 contains 14 residues. CDR3 protein: CASSPFVGLYEQYF. The CDR3 region has the DNA TGTGCCAGTAGTCCCTTCGTTGGACTCTACGAGCAGTACTTC.

This chain joins TRBV7-9 and TRBJ2-7; 7 bases map to TRBD2. This CDR3 has 15 residues. V was clipped by 3 bases and J by 1 base; unmatched bases: 6. CDR1 SEHNR and CDR2 FQNEAQ come from the germline V gene (reference sequence). As DNA, the CDR3 is TGTGCCAGCAGCTTTGCTAGCGGAGTTTCCTACGAGCAGTACGTC. Encoded protein: CASSFASGVSYEQYV.

The rearrangement links TRBV12-3 or TRBV12-4 to TRBJ1-2; D remains ambiguous. Trimming took 5 bases from V and 0 from J, leaving 10 bases between them. The CDR3 runs 14 residues. CDR3 in amino acids: CASSMGRTNYGYTF. The CDR3 DNA is TGTGCCAGCAGTATGGGCCGGACTAACTATGGCTACACCTTC.

This chain uses TRBV19 with TRBJ2-4, with 7 positions matching TRBD1. Germline values: CDR1 LNHDA, CDR2 SQIVND (reference sequence). The V segment lost 1 base and the J segment 13 bases; nucleotides outside the gene matches: 13. The CDR3 extends over 15 amino acids. The CDR3 DNA reads TGTGCCAGTAGTATAGCCCCTAAACAGGGGAGAGGCCAGTACTTC. Protein product: CASSIAPKQGRGQYF.

The chain recombines TRBV4-1 with TRBJ2-4; maybe TRBD2 (6 bases). Germline CDR1 is MGHRA and CDR2 is YSYEKL. The CDR3 is 17 residues long. Trimming stripped 4 bases from V and 2 bases from J, with 18 bases between. CDR3 coding DNA: TGCGCCAGCAGCCTAGGAGGGCAAGGGCTGTCCAAAAACATTCAGTACTTC. It codes for CASSLGGQGLSKNIQYF.

This sequence joins TRBV20-1 and TRBJ2-1; D gene ambiguous. Trimming shortened V by 2 bases and J by 5 bases, and 7 bases separated the two germline ends. CDR1 and CDR2 from the germline V gene are DFQATT and SNEGSKA (reference sequence). The CDR3 contains 12 residues. This CDR3 is CSARPRNNEQFF. The CDR3 DNA reads TGCAGTGCTAGACCTAGAAACAATGAGCAGTTCTTC.